The 11 T cell receptor beta chains below were found in one sample sequenced in a study of shared clonotypes between healthy human individuals. The repertoire was sequenced with immunoSEQ multiplex PCR; TCRdb's copy has only in-frame clones and lacks some. The sample yields a few hundred thousand clones, approximately 71% seen once. The sample was PBMCs. These receptors originate from a woman between 35 and 50 years old in good health. Some clones in this sample may be carry-over from other donors' samples.

The CDR3 bases are TGTGCCAGCAGCAAAGAGGCAGAGCGAAAGTCCTATAGCAATCAGCCCCAGCATTTT. This gives the protein CASSKEAERKSYSNQPQHF. This sequence joins TRBV21-1 and TRBJ1-5. TRBV21-1 is annotated as a pseudogene. The CDR3 loop spans 19 amino acids.

The chain combines TRBV4-1 with TRBJ2-7; D not resolved. Germline CDR1 MGHRA, CDR2 YSYEKL. The CDR3 runs to 15 residues. Trimming took 1 base from V and 3 from J, leaving 13 bases between them. CDR3 loop: CASSQVQLTNYEQYF. The DNA of the CDR3 is TGCGCCAGCAGCCAAGTCCAACTAACCAACTACGAGCAGTACTTC.

The rearrangement joins TRBV6-1 to TRBJ1-4; 8 bases line up with TRBD1. J gave up 7 bases and V 6 bases, and 7 bases lay outside the gene matches. Germline V gene lookup returns CDR1 MNHNS and CDR2 SASEGT. The CDR3 sequence is 14 residues long. The CDR3 nucleotides are TGTGCCAGCAGAAAGGACAGGGTCGGTGAAAAACTGTTTTTT. Translation: CASRKDRVGEKLFF.

This chain joins TRBV13 and TRBJ2-5; the D is unclear. Germline V lookup: CDR1 PRHDT, CDR2 FYEKMQ (reference sequence). V lost 2 bases and J 2 bases, leaving 6 bases between the germline ends. This CDR3 comprises 13 residues. The CDR3 protein is CASSLIKQETQYF. CDR3 sequence (DNA): TGTGCCAGCAGCTTAATCAAACAAGAGACCCAGTACTTC.

The J gene is TRBJ1-2, the V gene TRBV5-1; unclear D gene. The CDR3 is 14 amino acids. Per the germline V gene, CDR1 is SGHRS and CDR2 is YFSETQ. Between the trimmed V and J ends, which lost 0 bases and 4 bases, there was a span of 10 bases. The CDR3 DNA reads as TGCGCCAGCAGCTTGGATACAGCGAGCTATGGCTACACCTTC. This sequence encodes CASSLDTASYGYTF. Complete variable domain (other parts from reference TRBV5-1 and TRBJ1-2): KAGVTQTPRYLIKTRGQQVTLSCSPISGHRSVSWYQQTPGQGLQFLFEYFSETQRNKGNFPGRFSGRQFSNSRSEMNVSTLELGDSALYLCASSLDTASYGYTFGSGTRLTVV.

V gene TRBV30 combines with J gene TRBJ2-5; 7 bases align to TRBD2. Germline trimming cut 0 bases from V and 4 bases from J; bases unmatched to any gene: 5. This CDR3 has 14 amino acids. The germline CDR1 and CDR2 sequences are GTSNPN and SVGIG (reference sequence). CDR3 DNA sequence: TGTGCCTGGAGTGTGGGAGGGGCGTCAGAGACCCAGTACTTC. Translation: CAWSVGGASETQYF.

Remarks on this clone: This is likely an artifact of a read error, given a far larger clone one base away. This chain connects TRBV7-2 to TRBJ1-1, with no clear D. Trimming removed 6 bases at V and 1 base at J, with 6 bases between. The germline V gene encodes CDR1 SGHTA and CDR2 FQGNSA. The CDR3 extends over 12 amino acids. The CDR3 bases are TGTGCCAGCAGACGACAGAACACTGAAGCTTTCTTT. It encodes CASRRQNTEAFF.

This chain connects TRBV7-2 to TRBJ2-1; the D gene is possibly TRBD2 (5 bases). V was trimmed by 5 bases and J by 7 bases, leaving 21 bases between them. The CDR3 runs to 16 residues. The germline CDR1 and CDR2 sequences are SGHTA and FQGNSA. The CDR3 loop reads CASSPAPSRSRNEQFF. The CDR3 DNA sequence: TGTGCCAGCAGCCCCGCCCCTAGCAGGAGTAGGAATGAGCAGTTCTTC.

Points on this clone: With only one base between it and a far larger clone, this is likely a read error. The CDR3 DNA sequence: TGTGCCAGCAGCTGCGAGGGGGGGAACTACGAGCAGTACTTC. This gives the protein CASSCEGGNYEQYF. The chain is built from TRBV5-4 and TRBJ2-7; D is perhaps TRBD2 (7 bases). Per the germline V gene, CDR1 is SGHNT and CDR2 is YYREEE (reference sequence). The CDR3 is 14 residues long. V was shortened by 3 bases and J by 3 bases, with 13 bases between the two germline ends.

The chain carries TRBV28 and TRBJ2-2, with 8 bases fitting TRBD1. V dropped 10 bases and J dropped 7; count of bases not matched to a gene: 8. This CDR3 has 13 residues. Germline values: CDR1 MDHEN, CDR2 SYDVKM. DNA for the CDR3: TGTGCCATCCAGGGGGCGCAGGACGGGGAGCTGTTTTTT. Translation gives CAIQGAQDGELFF.

The V gene is TRBV15, the J gene TRBJ2-3; D unclear. Trimming removed 1 base from V and 7 bases from J, with 6 bases in between. This CDR3 has 12 residues. In germline, CDR1 is LNHNV, CDR2 YYDKDF (reference sequence). The CDR3 DNA follows: TGTGCCACCAGCAGAGGGGGATATACGCAGTATTTT. It specifies CATSRGGYTQYF.